This T cell receptor (beta chain) came from a study of OX40 agonist ivuxolimab in advanced cancers. Study background: The dose-escalation cohort was roughly 83% male, with a mean age of approximately 62 years, ranging roughly 23 to 79.

TCRdb's table, derived via immunoSEQ multiplex PCR, lists solely in-frame clones and lacks some. This sample has some 78,000 clones, with about 90% found just once. The CDR3 sequence is 16 residues long. The V end was cut by 0 bases, the J end by 2 bases, with 13 bases between. The germline CDR1 and CDR2 sequences are SEHNR and FQNEAQ (reference sequence). The material sequenced was CD4+ or CD8+ T cells sorted from blood, taken in a trial of the OX40 agonist ivuxolimab. The V and J genes are TRBV7-9 and TRBJ2-5; D is possibly TRBD2 (5 bases). This sequence originates from an adult with an advanced solid tumor such as melanoma, head and neck, liver or kidney cancer. The CDR3, as DNA: TGTGCCAGCAGCTTAGCTAACGGGGTTTGGCAAGAGACCCAGTACTTC. This sequence encodes CASSLANGVWQETQYF. The full variable domain, with the rest looked up from reference TRBV7-9 and TRBJ2-5, is DTGVSQNPRHKITKRGQNVTFRCDPISEHNRLYWYRQTLGQGPEFLTYFQNEAQLEKSRLLSDRFSAERPKGSFSTLEIQRTEQGDSAMYLCASSLANGVWQETQYFGPGTRLLVL.